This is a list of T cell receptor beta chains from one sample in a study of control samples from healthy donors and cancer patients. Here immunoSEQ multiplex PCR was the method, and the copy in TCRdb shows in-frame clones only, minus some. The sample carries about 160,000 clones, approximately 94% recorded once. The sample taken for sequencing was PBMCs. These receptors were obtained from a man aged 55 to 70 with colorectal cancer. Each CDR3 is given with its conserved first and last residue. Fields, in order: J gene, clone size, D gene, V gene, CDR3 length, CDR3 protein, CDR3 DNA. D genes are given only for firm matches. The size of a clone is reported for some rows only, either as once, few or many, or as a class for expanded clones.

>TRBJ1-1|.|.|TRBV29-1|11
CSDLRGDRAFF
TGCAGCGATCTAAGGGGCGATCGGGCTTTCTTT
>TRBJ2-1|.|TRBD2|TRBV5-1|18
CASDTGTSGGSSYNEQFF
TGCGCCTCCGACACCGGGACTAGCGGGGGGAGCTCCTACAATGAGCAGTTCTTC
>TRBJ2-7|.|.|TRBV6-5|15
CASSYSNRKASEQYF
TGTGCCAGCAGTTACTCGAACCGGAAGGCCTCCGAGCAGTACTTC
>TRBJ1-1|.|.|TRBV5-1|14
CASRTSPINTEAFF
TGCGCCAGCAGAACTTCCCCGATTAATACTGAAGCTTTCTTT
>TRBJ2-7|once|.|TRBV7-9|15
CASSANRVGAYEQYF
TGTGCCAGCAGCGCAAACAGGGTTGGGGCCTACGAGCAGTACTTC
>TRBJ2-2|.|TRBD1|TRBV6-5|15
CASSKQGAGTGELFF
TGTGCCAGCAGTAAACAGGGGGCAGGCACCGGGGAGCTGTTTTTT
>TRBJ2-7|.|TRBD2|TRBV7-6|16
CASSLGWSGGIDEQYF
TGTGCCAGCAGCTTAGGTTGGAGCGGGGGGATAGACGAGCAGTACTTC
>TRBJ2-2|.|.|TRBV7-9|16
CASSFRPGANTGELFF
TGTGCCAGCAGCTTTCGTCCGGGTGCGAACACCGGGGAGCTGTTTTTT
>TRBJ2-1|.|TRBD2|TRBV19|15
CASRLAGSGYNEQFF
TGTGCCAGTAGACTAGCGGGGTCAGGTTACAATGAGCAGTTCTTC
>TRBJ1-1|.|.|TRBV25-1|16
CASNDYRDNDPREAFF
TGTGCCAGCAACGATTACCGGGACAATGATCCACGTGAAGCTTTCTTT
>TRBJ1-2|.|TRBD1|TRBV24-1|12
CATSGTDYGYTF
TGTGCCACCAGCGGGACAGACTATGGCTACACCTTC
>TRBJ1-1|.|TRBD1|TRBV6-2/TRBV6-3|15
CASSSLTRGRTEAFF
TGTGCCAGCAGCTCCCTGACCAGGGGGCGGACTGAAGCTTTCTTT
>TRBJ1-6|.|.|TRBV7-8|13
CASATGRNSPLHF
TGTGCCAGCGCGACAGGTCGAAATTCACCCCTCCACTTT
>TRBJ2-7|.|.|TRBV2|14
CASRTDGSSYEQYF
TGTGCCAGCAGAACTGACGGGAGCTCCTACGAGCAGTACTTC
>TRBJ1-1|.|.|TRBV3-1/TRBV3-2|14
CASSQGQGWSEAFF
TGTGCCAGCAGCCAAGGCCAGGGGTGGTCTGAAGCTTTCTTT
>TRBJ1-5|.|.|TRBV30|12
CAWSVRNQPQHF
TGTGCCTGGAGTGTACGCAATCAGCCCCAGCATTTT
>TRBJ2-5|once|.|TRBV6-5|12
CASGGYQETQYF
TGTGCCAGCGGGGGTTACCAAGAGACCCAGTACTTC
>TRBJ2-3|.|.|TRBV9|16
CASSVSHRSSTDTQYF
TGTGCCAGCAGCGTGAGTCACCGGTCTAGCACAGATACGCAGTATTTT
>TRBJ2-2|.|TRBD2|TRBV19|17
CASSKRLSGGAYGELFF
TGTGCCAGTAGTAAACGACTAAGCGGGGGGGCCTACGGGGAGCTGTTTTTT
>TRBJ1-2|.|.|TRBV18|14
CASSGGTSNYGYTF
TGTGCCAGCTCGGGGGGAACTTCTAACTATGGCTACACCTTC
>TRBJ2-7|once|.|TRBV11-3|14
CASSLVSQAYEQYF
TGTGCCAGCAGCTTAGTGTCACAGGCCTACGAGCAGTACTTC
>TRBJ1-3|.|.|TRBV21-1|17
CASTQAQEKVLRNTIYF
TGTGCCAGCACCCAGGCGCAGGAAAAGGTCCTGCGAAACACCATATATTTT
>TRBJ1-3|.|.|TRBV3-1/TRBV3-2|12
CASSQGRYTIYF
TGTGCCAGCAGCCAAGGACGATACACCATATATTTT
>TRBJ2-1|.|TRBD2|TRBV6-1|15
CASSEVTSGGNEQFF
TGTGCCAGCAGTGAAGTGACTAGCGGGGGCAATGAGCAGTTCTTC
>TRBJ1-2|.|.|TRBV28|14
CASRTVTASDGYTF
TGTGCCAGCAGGACGGTGACAGCGAGCGATGGCTACACCTTC
>TRBJ2-5|.|TRBD1|TRBV18|13
CASSPGTDETQYF
TGTGCCAGCTCACCCGGGACAGATGAGACCCAGTACTTC
>TRBJ2-2|.|.|TRBV7-9|15
CASSLGLSHTGELFF
TGTGCCAGCAGCTTAGGTCTGTCCCACACCGGGGAGCTGTTTTTT
>TRBJ1-2|.|TRBD1|TRBV7-6|16
CASNLEGDRPYYGYTF
TGTGCCAGCAACTTAGAAGGGGACAGGCCCTACTATGGCTACACCTTC
>TRBJ1-5|.|.|TRBV10-2|16
CASSESRGTTNQPQHF
TGCGCCAGCAGTGAGTCGAGGGGGACGACCAATCAGCCCCAGCATTTT
>TRBJ2-5|.|TRBD2|TRBV7-9|15
CASSWSGGAIETQYF
TGTGCCAGCAGCTGGAGCGGGGGGGCCATTGAGACCCAGTACTTC
>TRBJ2-1|.|.|TRBV5-1|14
CASSLPGSYNEQFF
TGCGCCAGCAGCTTGCCAGGGTCCTACAATGAGCAGTTCTTC
>TRBJ1-2|.|TRBD1|TRBV2|15
CASRLSTGGGYGYTF
TGTGCCAGCAGGTTATCGACAGGGGGTGGCTATGGCTACACCTTC
>TRBJ1-3|.|.|TRBV19|17
CASSIDPAGAAGNTIYF
TGTGCCAGTAGTATCGATCCGGCAGGGGCGGCTGGAAACACCATATATTTT
>TRBJ2-3|.|.|TRBV5-4|13
CASSIGAGDTQYF
TGTGCCAGCAGCATCGGGGCGGGGGATACGCAGTATTTT
>TRBJ1-2|.|.|TRBV7-8|14
CASSLGGSSYGYTF
TGTGCCAGCAGCTTAGGTGGCAGTTCTTATGGCTACACCTTC
>TRBJ2-6|.|.|TRBV6-5|14
CASNPSPGANVLTF
TGTGCCAGCAACCCCAGCCCTGGGGCCAACGTCCTGACTTTC
>TRBJ2-2|.|TRBD1|TRBV9|15
CASSSWTGVAGELFF
TGTGCCAGCAGCTCCTGGACAGGGGTGGCCGGGGAGCTGTTTTTT
>TRBJ1-2|.|.|TRBV28|13
CASSLQDRYGYTF
TGTGCCAGCAGTTTGCAGGACCGGTATGGCTACACCTTC
>TRBJ2-7|.|.|TRBV18|15
CASSPPSGASGEQYF
TGTGCCAGCTCACCACCGTCGGGGGCGTCGGGCGAGCAGTACTTC
>TRBJ1-1|.|.|TRBV27|16
CASSSSRWGERTEAFF
TGTGCCAGCAGTTCGTCTCGATGGGGCGAGAGGACTGAAGCTTTCTTT
>TRBJ1-6|.|TRBD1|TRBV15|16
CATSGSTGFVNSPLHF
TGTGCCACCAGCGGCTCGACAGGGTTTGTGAATTCACCCCTCCACTTT
>TRBJ2-3|.|TRBD1|TRBV18|16
CASSLTGGSSTDTQYF
TGTGCCAGCTCGTTGACAGGGGGCTCTAGCACAGATACGCAGTATTTT
>TRBJ1-1|.|.|TRBV5-5|14
CASSSYWGHTEAFF
TGTGCCAGCAGCTCGTACTGGGGGCACACTGAAGCTTTCTTT
>TRBJ1-1|.|.|TRBV19|15
CASSIAGGVNTEAFF
TGTGCCAGTAGTATAGCGGGCGGCGTGAACACTGAAGCTTTCTTT
>TRBJ2-5|.|.|TRBV10-2|13
CASSDREGETQYF
TGCGCCAGCAGTGATCGAGAGGGAGAGACCCAGTACTTC
>TRBJ2-3|.|.|TRBV5-1|17
CASSLAGLPRGTDTQYF
TGCGCCAGCAGCTTGGCGGGACTCCCTCGAGGCACAGATACGCAGTATTTT
>TRBJ1-1|.|.|TRBV7-9|13
CASSPQSGTEAFF
TGTGCCAGCAGCCCCCAGTCGGGGACTGAAGCTTTCTTT
>TRBJ1-1|.|.|TRBV5-6|14
CASSFGVQNTEAFF
TGTGCCAGCAGCTTTGGGGTTCAGAACACTGAAGCTTTCTTT